The rows below give T cell receptor beta chains drawn from one sample of a study of T cell changes during pregnancy in multiple sclerosis. Profiled with immunoSEQ multiplex PCR; TCRdb holds only in-frame clones, not every one. The sample consists of 55,000 to 70,000 clones, around 93% of them appearing once. The source material was peripheral blood, sampled after pregnancy. The source of these receptors is a female donor with multiple sclerosis, enrolled in a pregnancy study. Both conserved end residues are part of each CDR3. The D gene is left open where the match is weak. Clone size is shown for a subset of rows, as once, few, many or a class of expanded clone.

size,J,V,D,DNA,CDR3
few,TRBJ2-1,TRBV6-4,.,TGTGCCAGCAGTCCAGGCGGGACTCAATCCAATGAGCAGTTCTTC,CASSPGGTQSNEQFF
.,TRBJ1-3,TRBV5-4,.,TGTGCCAGCAGCCCTAAAGGAGTGGATGGAAACACCATATATTTT,CASSPKGVDGNTIYF
.,TRBJ2-7,TRBV27,TRBD2,TGTGCCAGCAGTTCCCTAGCTAGCGGGAGCTCCTACGAGCAGTACTTC,CASSSLASGSSYEQYF
.,TRBJ1-1,TRBV27,.,TGTGCCAGCAGTTTATCGGGCAGGGGAAACACTGAAGCTTTCTTT,CASSLSGRGNTEAFF
.,TRBJ2-7,TRBV14,TRBD2,TGTGCCAGCAGCCAAGTGGCCGGACTAGGTGGGTTCGAGCAGTACTTC,CASSQVAGLGGFEQYF
.,TRBJ2-6,TRBV27,TRBD1,TGTGCCAGCAGTTCGTCGGCACAGGGGCATGGGGCCAACGTCCTGACTTTC,CASSSSAQGHGANVLTF
.,TRBJ2-7,TRBV7-6,TRBD2,TGTGCCAGCAGCTCCTGGATTAGCGGGAGGGTTGGGTCCTACGAGCAGTACTTC,CASSSWISGRVGSYEQYF
.,TRBJ1-5,TRBV5-6,.,TGTGCCAGCTCCCCACAATCGGGTCAGCCCCAGCATTTT,CASSPQSGQPQHF
once,TRBJ2-2,TRBV29-1,TRBD2,TGCAGCGCGCGCGGGAGGACGAACACCGGGGAGCTGTTTTTT,CSARGRTNTGELFF
few,TRBJ1-5,TRBV19,TRBD1,TGTGCCAGTAGAGGACAGGATCGCAATCAGCCCCAGCATTTT,CASRGQDRNQPQHF
.,TRBJ2-1,TRBV7-9,TRBD2,TGTGCCAGCAGGCATCCGGGACTAGCGGACTCCTACAATGAGCAGTTCTTC,CASRHPGLADSYNEQFF
.,TRBJ2-7,TRBV6-1,TRBD2,TGTGCCAGCAGTGAACAACTAGCGCGTCCCCTCGAGCAGTACTTC,CASSEQLARPLEQYF
once,TRBJ2-1,TRBV4-3,TRBD2,TGCGCCAGCAGCCAAGACTTGACTAGCGGGGTTCGTAGCGATGAGCAGTTCTTC,CASSQDLTSGVRSDEQFF
.,TRBJ2-1,TRBV15,TRBD2,TGTGCCACCAGCAGCCGACTAGCGGGAGGGACTAATTTCTACAATGAGCAGTTCTTC,CATSSRLAGGTNFYNEQFF
.,TRBJ1-4,TRBV5-1,TRBD1,TGCGCCAGCAGCTGGACAGGGAGGGGGGCAACTAATGAAAAACTGTTTTTT,CASSWTGRGATNEKLFF
.,TRBJ2-4,TRBV28,.,TGTGCCAGCAGTTTCCCAGGGCCCAAAAACATTCAGTACTTC,CASSFPGPKNIQYF
.,TRBJ2-1,TRBV5-1,TRBD2,TGCGCCAGCAGGCGCACTAGCGACTCCTACAATGAGCAGTTCTTC,CASRRTSDSYNEQFF
.,TRBJ2-1,TRBV5-8,TRBD2,TGTGCCAGCAGCTTGGAGGTAACTAGCGGGGCCTACAATGAGCAGTTCTTC,CASSLEVTSGAYNEQFF
.,TRBJ2-3,TRBV7-2,TRBD2,TGTGCCAGCAGTCCCCTCCCAGCGGGATCTTTATCTAGCACAGATACGCAGTATTTT,CASSPLPAGSLSSTDTQYF
.,TRBJ2-1,TRBV27,TRBD2,TGTGCCAGCAGTGTCGGACTAGCGGGGCTCAATGAGCAGTTCTTC,CASSVGLAGLNEQFF
once,TRBJ2-7,TRBV11-2,TRBD1,TGTGCCAGCAGCTTACTGGACAGGGACTCCTACGAGCAGTACTTC,CASSLLDRDSYEQYF
.,TRBJ2-3,TRBV15,TRBD1,TGTGCCACCAGCCGGACAGGGGGCACAGATACGCAGTATTTT,CATSRTGGTDTQYF
.,TRBJ2-3,TRBV4-1,TRBD2,TGCGCCAGCAGCCAAGACCGACTAGCGGGGACCACAGATACGCAGTATTTT,CASSQDRLAGTTDTQYF
.,TRBJ1-5,TRBV30,.,TGTGCCTGGAGTGTAGGAGGGACGGGAAATCAGCCCCAGCATTTT,CAWSVGGTGNQPQHF
once,TRBJ2-1,TRBV6-5,TRBD2,TGTGCCAGCAAAGTTTCCCCGGGGGGCAATGAGCAGTTCTTC,CASKVSPGGNEQFF
.,TRBJ1-2,TRBV5-4,.,TGTGCCAGCAGCTTCAAGGAGAACTATGGCTACACCTTC,CASSFKENYGYTF
few,TRBJ1-1,TRBV11-3,.,TGTGCCAGCAGCCCGGACACTGAAGCTTTCTTT,CASSPDTEAFF
.,TRBJ2-3,TRBV10-3,TRBD2,TGTGCCATCAGGGATACTAGCGGGATGAGAGATACGCAGTATTTT,CAIRDTSGMRDTQYF
.,TRBJ1-1,TRBV27,.,TGTGCCAGCAGTTCGGGGGGAATTATGAACACTGAAGCTTTCTTT,CASSSGGIMNTEAFF
.,TRBJ2-3,TRBV4-2,TRBD2,TGTGCCAGCAGCCAAGATCGCCTGGCGGGGGGCACAGATACGCAGTATTTT,CASSQDRLAGGTDTQYF
many,TRBJ2-1,TRBV15,.,TGTGCCACCAGCAGAGGTATGGGGGGCAATGAGCAGTTCTTC,CATSRGMGGNEQFF
.,TRBJ1-3,TRBV28,.,TGTGCCAGCAGTCCCGAAACAGGGAGTGACACCATATATTTT,CASSPETGSDTIYF
.,TRBJ1-1,TRBV30,.,TGTGCCTGGGGACGGGATATCAACACTGAAGCTTTCTTT,CAWGRDINTEAFF
.,TRBJ2-7,TRBV6-5,TRBD1,TGTGCCAGCAGGACCGGGGGACAGGGGGTCTACGAGCAGTACTTC,CASRTGGQGVYEQYF
.,TRBJ1-1,TRBV7-9,TRBD1,TGTGCCAGCAGCTTAGAGGGGGCGAAAACTGAAGCTTTCTTT,CASSLEGAKTEAFF
.,TRBJ1-4,TRBV30,.,TGTGCCTGGAGAAAACAGGATGAATGGGAAAAACTGTTTTTT,CAWRKQDEWEKLFF
.,TRBJ2-3,TRBV19,.,TGTGCCAGTAGTATACAGGGTCGAGGAACAGATACGCAGTATTTT,CASSIQGRGTDTQYF
.,TRBJ2-3,TRBV18,TRBD2,TGTGCCAGCTCACCGGCGGGAGATGGGGATACGCAGTATTTT,CASSPAGDGDTQYF
.,TRBJ2-1,TRBV13,.,TGTGCCAGCAGCTTAGGAGGAGCCTCTACCTACAATGAGCAGTTCTTC,CASSLGGASTYNEQFF
.,TRBJ2-1,TRBV7-9,.,TGTGCCAGCAGCAAATCGATAGATGACAATGAGCAGTTCTTC,CASSKSIDDNEQFF
.,TRBJ2-4,TRBV7-9,TRBD2,TGTGCCAGCAGCTTAGTGTACCGGGGGGAGGACAAAAACATTCAGTACTTC,CASSLVYRGEDKNIQYF
.,TRBJ2-1,TRBV6-5,TRBD2,TGTGCCAGCAGTTACTCGGCTAGCGGGAGGTCCTATGAGCAGTTCTTC,CASSYSASGRSYEQFF